This T cell receptor (beta chain) is from a study of CD8 T cells in ankylosing spondylitis. Regarding the study as a whole: Characteristic, it appeared, of ankylosing spondylitis blood was a TCR beta motif of fewer than 10 highly homologous variants. Disease-linked clones bore a CD8+ phenotype and were relatively rare in peripheral blood.

This clonotype was seen only a few times. Its antigen is unidentified. The CDR3 is 11 residues long. The germline V gene encodes CDR1 DFQATT and CDR2 SNEGSKA (reference sequence). In TCRdb, the 5' RACE reads were re-called with MiXCR into one record per CDR3 protein. The sample records around 120,000 distinct CDR3 sequences, roughly a tenth being singletons. The chain uses TRBV20-1 and TRBJ2-3; perhaps D is TRBD1 or TRBD2 (5 bases each). Source material: blood, either unsorted or a sorted T cell fraction (not recorded which). The source is a male donor with ankylosing spondylitis or in good health (not recorded which). CDR3: CRWDVTDTQYF. CDR3 nucleotide sequence: TGCAGATGGGACGTCACAGATACGCAGTATTTT.